This passage covers 30 T cell receptor beta chains from one sample sequenced in a study of blood T cells in healthy people across ages. For the second PCR, which ran for roughly 6 to 12 cycles, a sample-barcoded 5' primer and a J-beta primer mix were used. TCRdb analysed the 5' RACE reads with MiXCR anew, one entry per CDR3 protein. Here the sample spans roughly 2 million distinct CDR3 sequences, about 50% being singletons. Sequencing was performed on blood. The receptors were sampled from a woman aged 35 to 49 in good health.

The chain recombines TRBV12-3 or TRBV12-4 with TRBJ2-1; possible D gene TRBD2, 5 bases. CDR3 length equals 16 residues. Trimming took off 2 bases at V and 7 bases at J, with 18 bases between the two ends. CDR3 sequence reads: CASSLRLRSSGNEQFF. The CDR3 DNA reads TGTGCCAGCAGTTTACGGCTCCGCTCCTCGGGGAATGAGCAGTTCTTC.

This chain uses TRBV19 with TRBJ2-7, with TRBD1 matching 8 bases. The DNA matches TRBJ2-5 better at its end, which makes the J call doubtful. This CDR3 is built from 17 residues. Per germline, CDR1 LNHDA and CDR2 SQIVND (reference sequence). CDR3 region: CASSIFRTGRGGETQYF. DNA for the CDR3: TGTGCCAGTAGTATATTCCGGACAGGGAGAGGTGGAGAGACCCAGTACTTC.

The chain couples TRBV2 to TRBJ2-7; TRBD2 is a possible D gene (5 bases). V was clipped by 6 bases and J by 0 bases, with 15 bases between them. The CDR3 runs to 15 residues. Germline V lookup: CDR1 SNHLY, CDR2 FYNNEI. CDR3 in DNA: TGTGCCAGCAGCCCCGCGGAGCGGAGCTCCTACGAGCAGTACTTC. Encoded protein: CASSPAERSSYEQYF.

This clonotype was seen only a few times. This chain joins TRBV7-3 and TRBJ2-3; maybe TRBD1 (6 bases). Germline V CDR1 and CDR2: SGHTA, FQGTGA. There are 15 residues in the CDR3. Trimming removed 2 bases from V and 3 bases from J, with 12 bases in between. CDR3 DNA sequence: TGTGCCAGCAGCTTAGGAGTAGGGGGTACAGATACGCAGTATTTT. This encodes CASSLGVGGTDTQYF.

On this clonotype: At one end, the junction sequence differs from germline, possibly due to a read error. The rearrangement joins TRBV9 to TRBJ2-1; D is perhaps TRBD1 (5 bases). This CDR3 region has 14 residues. Germline CDR1 reads SGDLS; CDR2 reads YYNGEE. The CDR3 protein is CASCVGVSYNEQFF. The CDR3 nucleotides are TGTGCCAGCTGCGTAGGGGTTTCCTACAATGAGCAGTTCTTC. The full variable domain, rest sourced from reference TRBV9 and TRBJ2-1, is DSGVTQTPKHLITATGQRVTLRCSPRSGDLSVYWYQQSLDQGLQFLIQYYNGEERAKGNILERFSAQQFPDLHSELNLSSLELGDSALYFCASCVGVSYNEQFFGPGTRLTVL.

The table lists this clonotype with a few counts. CDR3 coding DNA: TGCAGTGCTAGGGGTCCAGACGCCTACGAGCAGTACTTC. As protein: CSARGPDAYEQYF. This sequence joins TRBV20-1 and TRBJ2-4, with unresolved D. TRBJ2-7 matches the DNA end more closely, so the J call is doubtful. CDR3 size: 13 residues. Germline lookup yields CDR1 DFQATT and CDR2 SNEGSKA (reference sequence).

This chain joins TRBV6-2 or TRBV6-3 and TRBJ2-1; 11 bases align to TRBD2. The CDR3 length is 16 residues. V was clipped by 6 bases and J by 7 bases; unmatched bases: 11. Germline CDR1 MNHEY, CDR2 SVGEGT. DNA for the CDR3: TGTGCCAGCAGCTTGTCCTTAGCGGGGGGGCAGAATGAGCAGTTCTTC. It specifies CASSLSLAGGQNEQFF.

On this clonotype itself: Possible read error: a much larger clone is one base away. J is TRBJ2-7 and V is TRBV6-2 or TRBV6-3, with a weak D call TRBD1 (6 bases). Near its end, the DNA agrees better with TRBJ2-5, so the J call may be wrong. CDR3 length: 13 amino acids. From germline, CDR1 is MNHEY and CDR2 SVGEGT. The CDR3 DNA reads TGTGCCAGCAGTTACGACAGGAGGGAGACCCAGTACTTC. As protein: CASSYDRRETQYF.

This clonotype appeared a few times. This CDR3 is CASSDRTGGDEQYF. CDR3 in DNA: TGTGCCAGCAGTGACCGGACAGGGGGGGACGAGCAGTACTTC. The rearrangement joins TRBV12-3 or TRBV12-4 to TRBJ2-7; 10 bases fit TRBD1. This CDR3 has 14 amino acids. J gave up 5 bases and V 5 bases, and 6 bases lay outside the gene matches.

The chain joins TRBV7-9 to TRBJ1-1; 7 nucleotides agree with TRBD1. Germline values: CDR1 SEHNR, CDR2 FQNEAQ (reference sequence). Trimming cost V 10 bases and J 2 bases; bases outside gene matches: 7. The CDR3 is made up of 13 amino acids. Here the CDR3 DNA reads TGTGCCATTGTTGGGACAGCCAACACTGAAGCTTTCTTT. Translating gives CAIVGTANTEAFF.

V usage is TRBV3-1 and J usage is TRBJ2-3, with 7 bases aligning to TRBD2. Trimming at V came to 3 bases and at J to 5 bases, leaving 2 bases not matched to a gene. Germline V gene lookup returns CDR1 LGHDT and CDR2 YNNKEL (reference sequence). The CDR3 covers 13 residues. CDR3 residues: CASSHLAEDTQYF. DNA of the CDR3: TGTGCCAGCAGCCATCTAGCGGAAGATACGCAGTATTTT.

Worth noting for this clonotype: The germline gene is not matched at one end of the junction; a read error may be the cause. The CDR3 loop is CSVEDFPPGGGYGYTF. CDR3 sequence (DNA): TGCAGCGTCGAAGATTTCCCCCCAGGAGGGGGGTATGGCTACACCTTC. This chain joins TRBV29-1 and TRBJ1-2, with a tentative D call TRBD1 (6 bases). This CDR3 comprises 16 residues. Germline V lookup: CDR1 SQVTM, CDR2 ANQGSEA.

The chain has TRBV4-2 and TRBJ2-3; 9 nucleotides line up with TRBD2. Germline loops: CDR1 LGHNA, CDR2 YNFKEQ. Trimming cost V 0 bases and J 5 bases; bases outside gene matches: 9. This CDR3 is built from 17 residues. CDR3 bases: TGTGCCAGCAGCCAAGAGGGGGCGGGGGGGCTTGAAGATACGCAGTATTTT. The encoded protein is CASSQEGAGGLEDTQYF.

This clonotype was counted a few times. This chain links TRBV5-1 with TRBJ1-2; D ambiguous. V was shortened by 2 bases and J by 4 bases, with 15 bases between the two germline ends. This CDR3 has 15 residues. Germline loops: CDR1 SGHRS, CDR2 YFSETQ. The CDR3 region is CASSLSPGLSYGYTF. DNA of the CDR3: TGCGCCAGCAGCTTATCCCCGGGCTTAAGCTATGGCTACACCTTC. Combining the CDR3 with reference TRBV5-1 and TRBJ1-2 gives the whole variable domain KAGVTQTPRYLIKTRGQQVTLSCSPISGHRSVSWYQQTPGQGLQFLFEYFSETQRNKGNFPGRFSGRQFSNSRSEMNVSTLELGDSALYLCASSLSPGLSYGYTFGSGTRLTVV.

Only a few counts were recorded for this clonotype. V usage is TRBV7-8 and J usage is TRBJ1-2; TRBD1 matches 9 bases. Germline values: CDR1 SGHVS, CDR2 FQNEAQ. The CDR3 length is 15 residues. V lost 1 base, J lost 5 bases, and 5 bases stayed unmatched. The CDR3 DNA sequence: TGTGCCAGCAGCTTAGGGGGGACAGGGTTGTATGGCTACACCTTC. Translating gives CASSLGGTGLYGYTF. Filled out from reference TRBV7-8 and TRBJ1-2, the complete variable domain reads GAGVSQSPRYKVAKRGQDVALRCDPISGHVSLFWYQQALGQGPEFLTYFQNEAQLDKSGLPSDRFFAERPEGSVSTLKIQRTQQEDSAVYLCASSLGGTGLYGYTFGSGTRLTVV.

This clonotype has just a few counts. This sequence joins TRBV4-1 and TRBJ2-7; 10 positions match TRBD2. This CDR3 has 16 amino acids. Germline loops: CDR1 MGHRA, CDR2 YSYEKL. V lost 0 bases, J lost 7 bases, and 9 bases stayed unmatched. CDR3 bases: TGCGCCAGCAGCCAAGACGGAGCGGGGGGGCTTGAAGAGCAGTACTTC. Residues: CASSQDGAGGLEEQYF.

The rearrangement joins TRBV6-2 or TRBV6-3 to TRBJ2-7; 8 bases match TRBD2. This CDR3 has 16 residues. The germline V gene has CDR1 MNHEY and CDR2 SVGEGT. V gave up 5 bases and J gave up 2 bases; unmatched junction bases: 11. The CDR3 DNA sequence: TGTGCCAGCAGTCAACTTCAAGGACTAGCCACCTACGAGCAGTACTTC. Encoded protein: CASSQLQGLATYEQYF.

The chain joins TRBV6-6 to TRBJ2-5; D is perhaps TRBD2 (6 bases). The length of the CDR3 is 13 residues. Germline CDR1 and CDR2: MNHNY and SVGAGI (reference sequence). V was clipped by 9 bases and J by 9 bases, with 20 bases between them. CDR3 in DNA: TGTGCCAGTAGGGACTCCTCCGACCAGGCCCAGTACTTC. Its translation: CASRDSSDQAQYF.

V usage is TRBV5-6 and J usage is TRBJ2-5, with 8 bases lining up with TRBD1. The CDR3 covers 17 residues. The J segment lost 1 base and the V segment lost 2 bases, leaving 10 bases of the junction unmatched. Germline assignment: CDR1 SGHDT and CDR2 YYEEEE. In DNA, the CDR3 is TGTGCCAGCAGCTTTAGAAGGGCTGACAGGGGCCAAGAGACCCAGTACTTC. Its translation: CASSFRRADRGQETQYF.

The chain recombines TRBV5-6 with TRBJ2-1; 10 bases map to TRBD1. Germline CDR1 and CDR2: SGHDT and YYEEEE. The trim removed 1 base at V and 8 bases at J, leaving 6 bases unmatched. CDR3 length: 15 residues. The CDR3 loop is CASSLLDRGSDEQFF. DNA of the CDR3: TGTGCCAGCAGCTTGTTGGACAGGGGGAGTGATGAGCAGTTCTTC.

This clonotype was seen just once. In DNA form, the CDR3 reads TGTGCCAGCAGCCAAGAGGCAGGGGAACGCGAGCAGTACTTC. Translating it yields CASSQEAGEREQYF. The chain links TRBV14 to TRBJ2-5; a possible D gene is TRBD1 (6 bases). The DNA end is a closer match to TRBJ2-7, so the J assignment may be wrong. This CDR3 has 14 amino acids. Germline V gene data show CDR1 as SGHDN and CDR2 as FVKESK.

The V and J genes are TRBV20-1 and TRBJ1-1, with TRBD1 identical over 9 bases. Germline values: CDR1 DFQATT, CDR2 SNEGSKA (reference sequence). The ends lost 3 bases at V and 1 base at J; junction bases unmatched: 9. The CDR3 is made up of 16 amino acids. CDR3 DNA sequence: TGCAGTGCTAGCGGGACAGGGCGTTCGAAGAACACTGAAGCTTTCTTT. Translation: CSASGTGRSKNTEAFF.

The chain is built from TRBV9 and TRBJ1-4, with TRBD1 identical over 7 bases. V lost 8 bases to trimming and J lost 8 bases; unmatched junction nucleotides: 15. This CDR3 is built from 15 residues. The germline CDR1 and CDR2 sequences are SGDLS and YYNGEE. CDR3 amino acids: CASSQGDARLEKLFF. In DNA form, the CDR3 reads TGTGCCAGTAGCCAGGGGGACGCCCGCCTGGAAAAACTGTTTTTT.

The chain links TRBV29-1 to TRBJ2-1, with TRBD1 matching 9 bases. The ends lost 0 bases at V and 7 bases at J; junction bases unmatched: 7. The germline V gene encodes CDR1 SQVTM and CDR2 ANQGSEA. There are 15 residues in the CDR3. CDR3 in DNA: TGCAGCGTTGAAGATCCGACAGGGGGTTGGAATGAGCAGTTCTTC. Protein: CSVEDPTGGWNEQFF.

The V call is TRBV28, the J call TRBJ1-1; D gene unclear. CDR3 length: 13 amino acids. V lost 3 bases and J 5 bases, leaving 10 bases between the germline ends. Germline lookup yields CDR1 MDHEN and CDR2 SYDVKM. The CDR3 nucleotides read TGTGCCAGCAGTTTTTTAGTCTCGACTGAAGCTTTCTTT. Amino acids: CASSFLVSTEAFF. Using reference TRBV28 and TRBJ1-1 for the parts outside the CDR3, the full variable domain is DVKVTQSSRYLVKRTGEKVFLECVQDMDHENMFWYRQDPGLGLRLIYFSYDVKMKEKGDIPEGYSVSREKKERFSLILESASTNQTSMYLCASSFLVSTEAFFGQGTRLTVV.

The chain has TRBV4-2 and TRBJ1-2; a weak D match, TRBD1 (5 bases). CDR1 is LGHNA, CDR2 YNFKEQ, per germline. Trimming removed 4 bases from V and 1 base from J, with 16 bases in between. This CDR3 is built from 16 residues. CDR3 in DNA: TGTGCCAGCAGCCGACGGGGGGGTTCCGATAACTATGGCTACACCTTC. It translates to CASSRRGGSDNYGYTF.

This sequence joins TRBV11-2 and TRBJ2-5; D might be TRBD1 (6 bases). This CDR3 has 14 amino acids. From germline, CDR1 is SGHAT and CDR2 FQNNGV. V dropped 3 bases and J dropped 4 bases, with 12 bases sitting between them. The CDR3: CASSFGGLRETQYF. The CDR3 nucleotides are TGTGCCAGCAGCTTTGGGGGCCTAAGAGAGACCCAGTACTTC.

V and J are TRBV29-1 and TRBJ2-6, with 8 nucleotides matching TRBD1. The CDR3 spans 15 residues. Per the germline V gene, CDR1 is SQVTM and CDR2 is ANQGSEA. J was trimmed by 4 bases and V by 2 bases; bases with no gene match: 4. In DNA, the CDR3 is TGCAGCGTTGAAACAGGGGGGCCAGGGGCCAACGTCCTGACTTTC. It is translated as CSVETGGPGANVLTF.

This clonotype was found a few times. This chain joins TRBV7-9 and TRBJ2-7; either TRBD1 or TRBD2 may fit D (6 bases each). The CDR3 loop spans 13 amino acids. From germline, CDR1 is SEHNR and CDR2 FQNEAQ (reference sequence). Trimming pared 11 bases from V and 2 bases from J, leaving 16 bases between. The CDR3: CAGALGGPYEQYF. The CDR3 nucleotides read TGTGCCGGAGCCTTGGGGGGCCCCTACGAGCAGTACTTC.

This clonotype was detected a few times. Being one base from a much bigger clone, this may be a read error. The V call is TRBV12-3 or TRBV12-4, the J call TRBJ2-7, with 8 nucleotides matching TRBD1. The CDR3 sequence is 13 residues long. V shed 6 bases, J shed 7 bases, and the junction held 8 bases outside the gene matches. The CDR3 loop reads CASRGTGHNEQYF. The CDR3 DNA follows: TGTGCCAGCAGAGGGACAGGCCACAATGAGCAGTACTTC.